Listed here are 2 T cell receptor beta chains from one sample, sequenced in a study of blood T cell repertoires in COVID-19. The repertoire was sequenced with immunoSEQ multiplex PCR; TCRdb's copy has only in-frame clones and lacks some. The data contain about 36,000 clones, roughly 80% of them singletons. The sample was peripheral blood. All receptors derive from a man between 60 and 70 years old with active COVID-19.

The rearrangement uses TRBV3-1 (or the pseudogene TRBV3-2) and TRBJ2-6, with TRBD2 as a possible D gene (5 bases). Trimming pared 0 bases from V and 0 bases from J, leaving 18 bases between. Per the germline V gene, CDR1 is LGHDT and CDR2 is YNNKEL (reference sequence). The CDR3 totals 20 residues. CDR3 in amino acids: CASSQDVQPGSLSGANVLTF. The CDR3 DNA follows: TGTGCCAGCAGCCAAGACGTCCAGCCGGGGAGTCTCTCTGGGGCCAACGTCCTGACTTTC.

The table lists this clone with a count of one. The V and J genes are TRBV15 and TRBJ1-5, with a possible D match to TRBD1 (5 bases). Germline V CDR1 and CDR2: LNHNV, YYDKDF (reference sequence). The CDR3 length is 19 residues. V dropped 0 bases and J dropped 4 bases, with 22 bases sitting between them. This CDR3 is CATSRDGTIWGVPNQPQHF. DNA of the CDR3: TGTGCCACCAGCAGAGATGGGACCATTTGGGGGGTCCCTAATCAGCCCCAGCATTTT.